One and the same sample provided the 9 T cell receptor beta chains below, sequenced in a study of cytomegalovirus exposure and HLA in healthy donors. Both 60 Vbeta primers and 13 Jbeta primers went into the PCR. The data were produced by immunoSEQ multiplex PCR, yet TCRdb's version contains in-frame clones alone and is incomplete. The sample comprises 140,000 to 150,000 clones, around 84% of which are singletons, and 2.5% rests with the top ten. Sequenced sample: PBMCs. The receptors shown here come from a boy younger than 10 in good health and CMV-seronegative.

The DNA of the CDR3 is TGTGCCAGCTCCGCAGGGAATGGCTACACCTTC. Protein: CASSAGNGYTF. This chain connects TRBV7-3 to TRBJ1-2; possible D gene TRBD1, 5 bases. V lost 8 bases to trimming and J lost 6 bases, with 10 bases between them. There are 11 residues in the CDR3. CDR1 and CDR2 (germline): SGHTA, FQGTGA.

The gene calls are TRBV5-6 and TRBJ1-5, with D perhaps TRBD1 (6 bases). This CDR3 has 17 amino acids. V lost 4 bases, J lost 4 bases, and 21 bases lay in between. Germline CDR1 SGHDT, CDR2 YYEEEE. The CDR3 DNA reads as TGTGCCAGCAGCGAAAACAGGGTATTCGGGGCGAATCAGCCCCAGCATTTT. Its protein product is CASSENRVFGANQPQHF.

The CDR3 reads CSVEGIGQVGPEQYF. The CDR3, as DNA: TGCAGCGTTGAGGGCATTGGACAGGTAGGACCCGAGCAGTACTTC. The chain combines TRBV29-1 with TRBJ2-7; 7 nucleotides match TRBD1. V gave up 3 bases and J gave up 6 bases; unmatched junction bases: 14. The CDR3 has 15 amino acids. Per germline, CDR1 SQVTM and CDR2 ANQGSEA.

The V call is TRBV7-2, the J call TRBJ1-2, with D possibly matching TRBD1 (6 bases). From germline, CDR1 is SGHTA and CDR2 FQGNSA. Trimming cost V 5 bases and J 4 bases, with 11 bases left between them. The CDR3 contains 13 residues. As DNA, the CDR3 is TGTGCCAGCAGCCTACAGGGTCGCTATGGCTACACCTTC. Its translation: CASSLQGRYGYTF.

The rearrangement uses TRBV7-8 and TRBJ2-2; D call uncertain. CDR1 is SGHVS and CDR2 is FQNEAQ in the germline V gene. The CDR3 runs 15 residues. Trimming stripped 5 bases from V and 6 bases from J, with 16 bases between. The CDR3 DNA is TGTGCCAGCAGCCCCCAATTGATGGAGCCCGGGGAGCTGTTTTTT. Its protein product is CASSPQLMEPGELFF. Complete variable domain (other parts from reference TRBV7-8 and TRBJ2-2): GAGVSQSPRYKVAKRGQDVALRCDPISGHVSLFWYQQALGQGPEFLTYFQNEAQLDKSGLPSDRFFAERPEGSVSTLKIQRTQQEDSAVYLCASSPQLMEPGELFFGEGSRLTVL.

The V gene is TRBV2, the J gene TRBJ2-5; D possibly corresponds to TRBD2 (6 bases). Germline V gene sequence: CDR1 SNHLY, CDR2 FYNNEI. The V and J ends lost 3 bases and 5 bases respectively, with 16 bases between them. CDR3 length equals 15 residues. The CDR3 region is CASSEAGRLGETQYF. Written as DNA, the CDR3 is TGTGCCAGCAGTGAGGCGGGACGACTCGGGGAGACCCAGTACTTC.

The chain has TRBV25-1 and TRBJ2-1, with D possibly TRBD1 on 6 matching bases. This CDR3 is 15 amino acids long. Deletions cut 4 bases from V and 9 bases from J, with 19 bases between. In germline, CDR1 is MGHDK, CDR2 SYGVNS. The CDR3 DNA sequence: TGTGCCAGCAGTGGATACAGGGATCAGTTCAGTGAGCAGTTCTTC. This codes for CASSGYRDQFSEQFF.

The chain is built from TRBV5-1 and TRBJ2-7; 7 nucleotides line up with TRBD1. This CDR3 spans 15 amino acids. Germline V gene sequence: CDR1 SGHRS, CDR2 YFSETQ. With V trimmed by 4 bases and J by 2 bases, 9 bases remained unmatched. CDR3 protein: CASSVTGIKTYEQYF. The CDR3 DNA reads as TGCGCCAGCAGCGTGACAGGGATAAAAACCTACGAGCAGTACTTC. The whole variable domain, remainder taken from reference TRBV5-1 and TRBJ2-7, is KAGVTQTPRYLIKTRGQQVTLSCSPISGHRSVSWYQQTPGQGLQFLFEYFSETQRNKGNFPGRFSGRQFSNSRSEMNVSTLELGDSALYLCASSVTGIKTYEQYFGPGTRLTVT.

The rearrangement uses TRBV5-1 and TRBJ2-7; 8 bases agree with TRBD1. V was clipped by 2 bases and J by 3 bases; unmatched bases: 16. The CDR3 sequence is 18 residues long. CDR1 SGHRS and CDR2 YFSETQ come from the germline V gene. CDR3: CASSFDYRGNIYGYEQYF. In DNA form, the CDR3 reads TGCGCCAGCAGCTTCGACTACAGGGGGAATATTTATGGCTACGAGCAGTACTTC.